Each of the 22 T cell receptor beta chains below was sequenced from the same sample in a study of blood T cell repertoires in COVID-19 (TCRdb year 2020). The protocol used for the library was the immunoSEQ multiplex PCR assay. TCRdb took over this immuneACCESS table, retaining in-frame rearrangements with V and J assigned. Such tables are incomplete; in checked studies, under half of the missing clones stem from an unresolved V gene, and the remainder is unexplained. The sample has about 73,000 clones on record, approximately 92% of them singletons. Roughly 8.8% of the sample lies in the top ten. Sequenced: peripheral blood. The receptors were sampled from an elderly man with acute or convalescent COVID-19.

The chain joins TRBV3-1 (or the pseudogene TRBV3-2) to TRBJ2-1; TRBD2 agrees at 8 bases. Per germline, CDR1 LGHDT and CDR2 YNNKEL (reference sequence). The V and J ends lost 0 bases and 8 bases, in that order; junction bases with no gene match: 6. There are 15 residues in the CDR3. CDR3 protein: CASSQELAVSDEQFF. For the CDR3, the DNA is TGTGCCAGCAGCCAAGAACTAGCGGTCTCGGATGAGCAGTTCTTC.

The chain uses TRBV9 and TRBJ1-1; 8 bases agree with TRBD1. The J segment lost 7 bases and the V segment lost 2 bases, leaving 10 bases of the junction unmatched. Germline loops: CDR1 SGDLS, CDR2 YYNGEE. This CDR3 contains 15 residues. CDR3 loop: CASSVNRGYPLEAFF. The CDR3 DNA follows: TGTGCCAGCAGCGTCAACAGGGGGTACCCCCTTGAAGCTTTCTTT.

The V and J genes are TRBV9 and TRBJ2-3; 8 bases map to TRBD2. The CDR3 is 17 residues long. V dropped 0 bases and J dropped 1; count of bases not matched to a gene: 7. The germline gives CDR1 SGDLS, CDR2 YYNGEE. CDR3 nucleotide sequence: TGTGCCAGCAGCGTAGAGAGCGGGAGACTTCGCACAGATACGCAGTATTTT. It is translated as CASSVESGRLRTDTQYF.

The V and J genes are TRBV12-3 or TRBV12-4 and TRBJ2-7; possible D gene TRBD2, 6 bases. CDR3 length equals 13 residues. V was cut by 1 base and J by 4 bases, with 8 bases left in between. The CDR3 sequence: CASSLGTTYEQYF. The CDR3 bases are TGTGCCAGCAGTTTAGGGACTACTTACGAGCAGTACTTC.

This sequence joins TRBV14 and TRBJ2-1; D is unresolved. V was clipped by 6 bases and J by 9 bases, with 9 bases between them. Per the germline V gene, CDR1 is SGHDN and CDR2 is FVKESK. This CDR3 region has 11 residues. CDR3 region: CASSLSGEQFF. The CDR3, as DNA: TGTGCCAGCAGTCTCTCGGGTGAGCAGTTCTTC.

The chain uses TRBV5-4 and TRBJ2-3; TRBD2 is a possible D gene (6 bases). The CDR3 covers 16 residues. V was cut by 4 bases and J by 5 bases, with 20 bases left in between. Looked up from germline, CDR1 is SGHNT and CDR2 is YYREEE (reference sequence). This chain's CDR3 is CASSLEGSGYRDTQYF. The CDR3 DNA reads TGTGCCAGCAGCCTGGAGGGTTCAGGGTATAGAGATACGCAGTATTTT.

This sequence joins TRBV7-9 and TRBJ1-1; 10 positions match TRBD1. V dropped 4 bases and J dropped 6; count of bases not matched to a gene: 8. This CDR3 has 15 amino acids. Germline V gene lookup returns CDR1 SEHNR and CDR2 FQNEAQ (reference sequence). In nucleotides, the CDR3 is TGTGCCAGCAGCTCCCCGGGACAGGGGTACCCTGAAGCTTTCTTT. Its protein is CASSSPGQGYPEAFF.

This clone was observed once. This chain uses TRBV3-1 (or the pseudogene TRBV3-2) with TRBJ2-5; 11 nucleotides agree with TRBD2. J was trimmed by 4 bases and V by 7 bases; bases with no gene match: 8. CDR3 length: 15 residues. Germline CDR1 and CDR2: LGHDT and YNNKEL (reference sequence). CDR3 residues: CASTKYSGRVETQYF. The CDR3, as DNA: TGTGCCAGCACCAAATATAGCGGGAGGGTAGAGACCCAGTACTTC.

The chain couples TRBV2 to TRBJ1-2; D unresolved. V dropped 2 bases and J dropped 7 bases, with 11 bases sitting between them. Per the germline V gene, CDR1 is SNHLY and CDR2 is FYNNEI. The CDR3 has 13 amino acids. As DNA, the CDR3 is TGTGCCAGCAGTGAATCTACGGACTTTGGCTACACCTTC. It translates to CASSESTDFGYTF.

The genes are TRBV10-2 and TRBJ1-1; maybe TRBD1 (6 bases). CDR3 length equals 16 residues. V dropped 1 base and J dropped 0 bases, with 12 bases sitting between them. Germline-derived CDR1 and CDR2 are WSHSY and SAAADI. CDR3 coding DNA: TGCGCCAGCAGTGAGTGGAGACAGGACTTGAACACTGAAGCTTTCTTT. Translated, it gives CASSEWRQDLNTEAFF.

The V and J genes are TRBV29-1 and TRBJ2-3; TRBD1 aligns across 7 bases. Germline-derived CDR1 and CDR2 are SQVTM and ANQGSEA. The CDR3 is made up of 12 amino acids. V lost 7 bases, J lost 4 bases, and 5 bases stayed unmatched. CDR3 protein: CSARDSSDTQYF. DNA for the CDR3: TGCAGCGCCCGGGACAGCTCAGATACGCAGTATTTT.

V and J are TRBV6-6 and TRBJ1-6; D may be TRBD1 (6 bases). V was clipped by 2 bases and J by 9 bases, with 17 bases between them. Germline CDR1 is MNHNY and CDR2 is SVGAGI (reference sequence). The CDR3 contains 16 residues. CDR3 in DNA: TGTGCCAGCAGTTACGCACTACAGGGTAAAGTTTCACCCCTCCACTTT. Translation gives CASSYALQGKVSPLHF.

This sequence joins TRBV7-2 and TRBJ1-5; D might be TRBD1 (6 bases). This CDR3 spans 16 amino acids. Trimming took off 0 bases at V and 3 bases at J, with 12 bases between the two ends. CDR1 and CDR2 from the germline V gene are SGHTA and FQGNSA. CDR3 sequence: CASSLAQGILNQPQHF. DNA for the CDR3: TGTGCCAGCAGCTTAGCGCAGGGGATTCTCAATCAGCCCCAGCATTTT.

This clone was counted a few times. This rearrangement joins TRBV7-9 to TRBJ1-2; tentatively, D is TRBD1 (6 bases). V was trimmed by 1 base and J by 6 bases, leaving 9 bases between them. The CDR3 totals 13 residues. Germline lookup yields CDR1 SEHNR and CDR2 FQNEAQ (reference sequence). DNA of the CDR3: TGTGCCAGCAGCTTAGAAGGGGGAAATGGCTACACCTTC. Protein sequence: CASSLEGGNGYTF. Using reference TRBV7-9 and TRBJ1-2 for the parts outside the CDR3, the full variable domain is DTGVSQNPRHKITKRGQNVTFRCDPISEHNRLYWYRQTLGQGPEFLTYFQNEAQLEKSRLLSDRFSAERPKGSFSTLEIQRTEQGDSAMYLCASSLEGGNGYTFGSGTRLTVV.

The chain links TRBV25-1 to TRBJ1-3, with D unclear. Trimming cost V 6 bases and J 1 base, with 7 bases left between them. In germline, CDR1 is MGHDK, CDR2 SYGVNS. The CDR3 spans 13 residues. In DNA, the CDR3 is TGTGCCAGCAGGGAGCCTTCTGGAAACACCATATATTTT. Amino acids: CASREPSGNTIYF.

The V call is TRBV10-2, the J call TRBJ1-1, with TRBD1 matching 8 bases. CDR1 is WSHSY, CDR2 SAAADI, per germline. The CDR3 totals 14 residues. Unmatched junction bases numbered 3, after V lost 5 bases and J lost 1 base. The CDR3 here is CASSLGTGNTEAFF. DNA for the CDR3: TGCGCCAGCAGTTTAGGGACAGGGAACACTGAAGCTTTCTTT.

The sample holds a few counts of this clone. At one of its ends the junction is not consistent with the germline gene, which may arise from a read error. This chain connects TRBV30 to TRBJ2-2, with 9 bases fitting TRBD2. The germline gives CDR1 GTSNPN, CDR2 SVGIG (reference sequence). The CDR3 spans 16 residues. The CDR3 bases are TGTGCCTGGAGTGTACTGCTAGCGGGGAACGCCGGGGAGCTGTTTTTT. This sequence encodes CAWSVLLAGNAGELFF.

The rearrangement joins TRBV19 to TRBJ2-7; possibly TRBD1 for D (6 bases). Germline loops: CDR1 LNHDA, CDR2 SQIVND (reference sequence). The V end lost 4 bases, the J end lost 3 bases, and 13 bases lay between the germline ends. The CDR3 contains 14 residues. CDR3 region: CASSNRDKDYEQYF. CDR3 bases: TGTGCCAGTAGTAATCGGGACAAAGACTACGAGCAGTACTTC.

J is TRBJ1-5 and V is TRBV30; 7 bases align to TRBD1. From germline, CDR1 is GTSNPN and CDR2 SVGIG (reference sequence). V shed 4 bases, J shed 3 bases, and the junction held 6 bases outside the gene matches. This CDR3 is built from 14 residues. This chain's CDR3 is CAWTTGVNNQPQHF. The CDR3 bases are TGTGCCTGGACCACAGGGGTGAACAATCAGCCCCAGCATTTT.

The chain combines TRBV29-1 with TRBJ1-5; D might be TRBD1 (5 bases). Germline loops: CDR1 SQVTM, CDR2 ANQGSEA. The length of the CDR3 is 13 residues. V was trimmed by 6 bases and J by 2 bases, leaving 11 bases between them. CDR3 sequence: CSVGEGGNQPQHF. The CDR3 DNA follows: TGCAGCGTGGGGGAGGGAGGCAATCAGCCCCAGCATTTT. The variable domain in full, with the rest retrieved from reference TRBV29-1 and TRBJ1-5, is SAVISQKPSRDICQRGTSLTIQCQVDSQVTMMFWYRQQPGQSLTLIATANQGSEATYESGFVIDKFPISRPNLTFSTLTVSNMSPEDSSIYLCSVGEGGNQPQHFGDGTRLSIL.

The chain carries TRBV7-9 and TRBJ2-1, with D tentatively TRBD1 (6 bases). Looked up from germline, CDR1 is SEHNR and CDR2 is FQNEAQ (reference sequence). CDR3 length: 16 amino acids. V lost 1 base to trimming and J lost 7 bases, with 17 bases between them. CDR3 coding DNA: TGTGCCAGCAGCTTAGGGGCAGGGGTTTTTGGGAATGAGCAGTTCTTC. Amino acids: CASSLGAGVFGNEQFF.

The gene calls are TRBV7-3 and TRBJ2-2; D possibly corresponds to TRBD2 (5 bases). The CDR3 length is 12 residues. V shed 4 bases and J shed 8 bases, with 8 bases lying between them. Germline V gene lookup returns CDR1 SGHTA and CDR2 FQGTGA. In DNA form, the CDR3 reads TGTGCCAGCAGCTCTATAGCGGGGGAGCTGTTTTTT. Translated, it gives CASSSIAGELFF.